The entry below gives a single TCR beta chain sequence along with its context. Its antigen is still unknown. This entry comes from a study of OX40 agonist ivuxolimab in advanced cancers. Study overall: Patients got intravenous ivuxolimab at 0.01 to 10 mg/kg every 2 weeks.

V lost 6 bases and J lost 3, with 27 bases in between. The CDR3 is 18 residues long. Germline V CDR1 and CDR2: SEHNR, FQNEAQ (reference sequence). The protocol was immunoSEQ multiplex PCR, while the TCRdb copy is restricted to in-frame clones and leaves out a portion. Of around 53,000 clones listed, more than 70% were seen once; the top ten hold 0.64%. Study findings and constraints: Among T cells, CD8+ cells averaged more expanded clones than CD4+ cells. Clonal expansion was among the lowest in partial responders at 0.1-3.0 mg/kg, especially CD8+.

The sequence was obtained from an adult with an advanced solid tumor such as melanoma, head and neck, liver or kidney cancer. The sequences come from CD4+ or CD8+ T cells sorted from blood, collected in a trial of the OX40 agonist ivuxolimab. V is TRBV7-9 and J is TRBJ2-7; weak D call: TRBD1 (6 bases). Written as DNA, the CDR3 is TGTGCCAGCAGTCCTCTTAAGGGAAACCGGGACAAGATCTACGAGCAGTACTTC. Translating it yields CASSPLKGNRDKIYEQYF. Looking up the rest from reference TRBV7-9 and TRBJ2-7 gives the full variable domain: DTGVSQNPRHKITKRGQNVTFRCDPISEHNRLYWYRQTLGQGPEFLTYFQNEAQLEKSRLLSDRFSAERPKGSFSTLEIQRTEQGDSAMYLCASSPLKGNRDKIYEQYFGPGTRLTVT.